The sequence of this T cell receptor (beta chain) was determined in a study of blood T cell repertoires in COVID-19. TCRdb's copy holds only in-frame clones and misses some; the assay was immunoSEQ multiplex PCR. Of some 65,000 clones in the sample, around 80% were seen once. This clone turned up a few times. CDR3 size: 16 residues. The ends lost 5 bases at V and 6 bases at J; junction bases unmatched: 10. CDR1 and CDR2 (germline): SGHAT, FQNNGV. The receptor's source is a human donor in a cohort sampled during active COVID-19. Sequenced material: peripheral blood. V gene TRBV11-2 combines with J gene TRBJ1-4, with 9 bases aligning to TRBD1. The CDR3: CASSPNTGGRDEKLFF. CDR3 sequence (DNA): TGTGCCAGCAGCCCTAACACAGGGGGCCGAGATGAAAAACTGTTTTTT.